Detailed here is one T cell receptor beta chain. Its antigen remains unknown. The extraction recovered at least 5 micrograms of total RNA per sample. The entry originates in a study of blood T cells in healthy people across ages. General study results and limits: Bulk PBMC profiling left naive and antigen-experienced comparisons inconclusive. In the absence of known donor CMV status, changes in expanded clonotypes were possibly confounded. Measured against age, TCR beta diversity per million T cells decreased in a roughly linear manner.

Alongside a J-beta primer mix, a sample-barcoded 5' primer served in a second PCR lasting 7 to 11 cycles. MiXCR was run by TCRdb on the 5' RACE reads, yielding one entry per CDR3 protein. The table lists approximately 690,000 distinct CDR3 sequences, under 70% of them singletons, with around 37% in the top ten. The specimen sequenced was blood. The sequence was obtained from a man in his 60s in good health.

The CDR3 protein is CSVEDRGLPNYGYTF. Written as DNA, the CDR3 is TGCAGCGTTGAAGACAGGGGCCTTCCTAACTATGGCTACACCTTC. The chain joins TRBV29-1 to TRBJ1-2; D possibly corresponds to TRBD1 (6 bases). In germline, CDR1 is SQVTM, CDR2 ANQGSEA. V gave up 0 bases and J gave up 0 bases, with 11 bases separating them. The CDR3 totals 15 residues.